Each of the 10 T cell receptor beta chains below was sequenced from the same sample in a study of patients and donors after allogeneic stem cell transplantation. TCRdb independently ran MiXCR on the RT-PCR reads; one entry per CDR3 protein. The data contain over 150,000 distinct CDR3 sequences, about 32% of them singletons. The sequenced material came from blood, either unsorted or a sorted T cell fraction (not recorded which). The receptors stem from a human donor who was either an allogeneic HSCT recipient or a stem cell or donor lymphocyte infusion donor (not recorded which). It is not recorded whose cells these are; they may come from a transplant donor.

The gene calls are TRBV9 and TRBJ1-2; no reliable D call. This CDR3 region has 16 residues. V shed 3 bases and J shed 5 bases, with 20 bases lying between them. CDR1 is SGDLS, CDR2 YYNGEE, per germline. CDR3 sequence: CASSAQEREIGYGYTF. Here the CDR3 DNA reads TGTGCCAGCAGCGCCCAGGAAAGGGAGATAGGGTATGGCTACACCTTC.

This clonotype has just a few counts. The chain employs TRBV6-5 and TRBJ1-5, with 9 bases identical to TRBD1. The germline V gene has CDR1 MNHEY and CDR2 SVGAGI. CDR3 size: 15 residues. Unmatched junction bases numbered 6, after V lost 6 bases and J lost 3 bases. In nucleotides, the CDR3 is TGTGCCAGCAGCAGAGGGACAGGGTCCAATCAGCCCCAGCATTTT. This gives the protein CASSRGTGSNQPQHF.

This sequence joins TRBV28 and TRBJ1-2; 8 nucleotides line up with TRBD1. CDR1 and CDR2 (germline): MDHEN, SYDVKM. The CDR3 length is 14 residues. V gave up 11 bases and J gave up 6 bases; unmatched junction bases: 14. This chain's CDR3 is CAGTRQGRMDGYTF. In DNA, the CDR3 is TGTGCCGGGACTAGACAGGGGAGGATGGATGGCTACACCTTC.

The CDR3 sequence: CASSSPLELNYGYTF. For the CDR3, the DNA is TGTGCCAGCAGCTCCCCCTTGGAACTTAACTATGGCTACACCTTC. This chain joins TRBV7-9 and TRBJ1-2; no firm D call. The CDR3 sequence is 15 residues long. V dropped 4 bases and J dropped 1 base, with 13 bases sitting between them. The germline V gene has CDR1 SEHNR and CDR2 FQNEAQ (reference sequence). Variable domain in full (rest from reference TRBV7-9 and TRBJ1-2): DTGVSQNPRHKITKRGQNVTFRCDPISEHNRLYWYRQTLGQGPEFLTYFQNEAQLEKSRLLSDRFSAERPKGSFSTLEIQRTEQGDSAMYLCASSSPLELNYGYTFGSGTRLTVV.

The rearrangement joins TRBV20-1 to TRBJ1-4; D unclear. CDR3 size: 17 residues. The V and J ends lost 0 bases and 2 bases respectively, with 16 bases between them. In germline, CDR1 is DFQATT, CDR2 SNEGSKA (reference sequence). The CDR3 sequence is CSARDLVGWETNEKLFF. The CDR3 nucleotides are TGCAGTGCTAGAGATCTTGTAGGGTGGGAGACTAATGAAAAACTGTTTTTT.

Concerning this clonotype: Because the CDR3 is missing its conserved closing phenylalanine or tryptophan, this is likely a read error. The DNA is omitted, as the CDR3 cannot be located on it reliably, and the CDR3 follows TCRdb's listing. This chain joins TRBV6-2 or TRBV6-3 and TRBJ1-1; TRBD1, the D gene given by the table, was not confirmed from the DNA. Germline assignment: CDR1 MNHEY and CDR2 SVGEGT. The CDR3 totals 12 residues, both ends included. CDR3 protein: CASSSDRAGRDL.

The J gene is TRBJ2-7, the V gene TRBV18, with D unresolved. The CDR3 spans 12 residues. V lost 3 bases and J 7 bases, leaving 10 bases between the germline ends. CDR1 and CDR2 (germline): KGHSH, LQKENI. CDR3 coding DNA: TGTGCCAGCTCACCCCCTTCGCGTGAGCAGTACTTC. Translation gives CASSPPSREQYF.

There are a few counts of this clonotype. The rearrangement joins TRBV5-5 to TRBJ2-5; 10 positions match TRBD1. The germline CDR1 and CDR2 sequences are SGHKS and YYEKEE (reference sequence). V lost 4 bases, J lost 2 bases, and 17 bases stayed unmatched. The CDR3 runs to 19 residues. CDR3 DNA: TGTGCCAGCAGCCGGGACAGGGGCCCTTCCTTGGTCAGACAAGAGACCCAGTACTTC. This codes for CASSRDRGPSLVRQETQYF.

CDR3 sequence reads: CASSFQASYEQYF. CDR3 DNA sequence: TGTGCCAGCAGTTTCCAAGCCTCCTACGAGCAGTACTTC. The rearrangement joins TRBV27 to TRBJ2-7; D is unclear. Germline-derived CDR1 and CDR2 are MNHEY and SMNVEV (reference sequence). This CDR3 contains 13 residues. The V end was cut by 3 bases, the J end by 0 bases, with 6 bases between.

This clonotype was detected a few times. This chain joins TRBV5-7 and TRBJ2-3, with 16 nucleotides matching TRBD2. TRBV5-7 is noted as an ORF with a role that remains uncertain. V lost 4 bases to trimming and J lost 4 bases; unmatched junction nucleotides: 12. CDR3 size: 19 residues. CDR3 in DNA: TGTGCCAGCAGCCCCCCCCCGGGACTAGCGGGAGGGCTATCAGATACGCAGTATTTT. It translates to CASSPPPGLAGGLSDTQYF.